This T cell receptor (beta chain) was recovered during a study of blood T cell repertoires in COVID-19. Germline V gene sequence: CDR1 LGHDT, CDR2 YNNKEL (reference sequence). The V segment lost 4 bases and the J segment 5 bases; nucleotides outside the gene matches: 4. The CDR3 totals 14 residues. The protocol was immunoSEQ multiplex PCR, while the TCRdb copy is restricted to in-frame clones and leaves out a portion. The sample has 35,000 to 55,000 clones, 75% to 90% seen once; the top ten hold more than 4%. This clone was observed a single time. The rearrangement uses TRBV3-1 (or the pseudogene TRBV3-2) and TRBJ2-5, with 10 bases identical to TRBD1. The sample comprised peripheral blood. This sequence was found in a human donor in a cohort sampled during active COVID-19. This chain's CDR3 is CASSRDRGYETQYF. CDR3 DNA: TGTGCCAGCAGCCGGGACAGGGGATATGAGACCCAGTACTTC.